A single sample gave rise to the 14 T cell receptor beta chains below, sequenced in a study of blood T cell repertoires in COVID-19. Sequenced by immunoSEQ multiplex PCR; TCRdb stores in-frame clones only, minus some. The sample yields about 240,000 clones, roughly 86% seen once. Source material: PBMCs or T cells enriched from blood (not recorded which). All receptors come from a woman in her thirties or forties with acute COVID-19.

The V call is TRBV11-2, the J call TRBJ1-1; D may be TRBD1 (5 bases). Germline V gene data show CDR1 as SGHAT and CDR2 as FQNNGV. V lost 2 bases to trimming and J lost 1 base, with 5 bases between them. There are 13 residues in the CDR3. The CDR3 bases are TGTGCCAGCAGCTTAACAGGGAACACTGAAGCTTTCTTT. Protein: CASSLTGNTEAFF.

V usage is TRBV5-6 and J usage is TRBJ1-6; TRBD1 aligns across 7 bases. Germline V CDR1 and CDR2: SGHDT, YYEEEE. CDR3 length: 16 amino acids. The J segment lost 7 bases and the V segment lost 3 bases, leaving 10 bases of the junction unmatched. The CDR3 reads CASSSLEAGGNSPLHF. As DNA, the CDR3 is TGTGCCAGCAGCTCCCTGGAGGCAGGGGGAAATTCACCCCTCCACTTT.

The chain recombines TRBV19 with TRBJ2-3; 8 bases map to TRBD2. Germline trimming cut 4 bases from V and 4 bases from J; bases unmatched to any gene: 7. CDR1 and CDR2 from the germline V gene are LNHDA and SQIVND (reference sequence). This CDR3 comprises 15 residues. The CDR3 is CASSRYGRGSDTQYF. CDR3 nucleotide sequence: TGTGCCAGTAGTAGGTACGGGAGGGGGTCAGATACGCAGTATTTT.

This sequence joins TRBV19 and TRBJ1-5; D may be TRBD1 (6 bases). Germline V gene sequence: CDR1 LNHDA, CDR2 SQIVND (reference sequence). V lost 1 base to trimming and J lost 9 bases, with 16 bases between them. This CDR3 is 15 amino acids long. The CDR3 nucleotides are TGTGCCAGTAGTATAGGGACAGCTATCGGGATGCCCCAGCATTTT. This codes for CASSIGTAIGMPQHF. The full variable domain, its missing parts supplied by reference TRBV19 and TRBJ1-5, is DGGITQSPKYLFRKEGQNVTLSCEQNLNHDAMYWYRQDPGQGLRLIYYSQIVNDFQKGDIAEGYSVSREKKESFPLTVTSAQKNPTAFYLCASSIGTAIGMPQHFGDGTRLSIL.

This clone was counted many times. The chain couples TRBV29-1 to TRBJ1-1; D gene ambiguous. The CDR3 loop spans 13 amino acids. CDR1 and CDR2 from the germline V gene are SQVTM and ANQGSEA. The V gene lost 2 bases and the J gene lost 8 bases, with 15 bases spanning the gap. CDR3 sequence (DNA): TGCAGCGTTGAACCACGGGGAAGCGAGGAAGCTTTCTTT. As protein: CSVEPRGSEEAFF. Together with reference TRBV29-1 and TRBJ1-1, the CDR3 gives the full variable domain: SAVISQKPSRDICQRGTSLTIQCQVDSQVTMMFWYRQQPGQSLTLIATANQGSEATYESGFVIDKFPISRPNLTFSTLTVSNMSPEDSSIYLCSVEPRGSEEAFFGQGTRLTVV.

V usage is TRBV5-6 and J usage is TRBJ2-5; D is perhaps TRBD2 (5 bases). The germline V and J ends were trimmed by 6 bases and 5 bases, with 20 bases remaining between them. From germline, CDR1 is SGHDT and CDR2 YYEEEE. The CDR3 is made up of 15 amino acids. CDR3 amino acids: CASKGKRTQGETQYF. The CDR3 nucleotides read TGTGCCAGCAAGGGCAAGCGGACCCAAGGGGAGACCCAGTACTTC.

CDR3: CASSFSLAGDNEQFF. DNA for the CDR3: TGTGCCAGCAGCTTTAGTCTAGCGGGAGACAATGAGCAGTTCTTC. The chain has TRBV5-4 and TRBJ2-1, with 10 bases that match TRBD2. CDR3 length: 15 residues. V was clipped by 2 bases and J by 5 bases; unmatched bases: 4. Per germline, CDR1 SGHNT and CDR2 YYREEE (reference sequence).

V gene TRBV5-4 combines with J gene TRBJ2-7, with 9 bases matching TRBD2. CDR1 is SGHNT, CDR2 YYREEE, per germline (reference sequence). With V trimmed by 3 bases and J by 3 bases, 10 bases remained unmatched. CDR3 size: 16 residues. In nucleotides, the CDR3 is TGTGCCAGCAGCTGGGCGGCGGGAGGGACCAACTACGAGCAGTACTTC. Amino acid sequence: CASSWAAGGTNYEQYF.

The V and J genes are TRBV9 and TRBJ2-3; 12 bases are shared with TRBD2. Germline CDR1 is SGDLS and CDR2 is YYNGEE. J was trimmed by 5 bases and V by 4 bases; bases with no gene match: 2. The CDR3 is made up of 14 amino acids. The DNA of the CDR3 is TGTGCCAGCAGCTTGGGACTAGCGGGAGATACGCAGTATTTT. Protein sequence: CASSLGLAGDTQYF.

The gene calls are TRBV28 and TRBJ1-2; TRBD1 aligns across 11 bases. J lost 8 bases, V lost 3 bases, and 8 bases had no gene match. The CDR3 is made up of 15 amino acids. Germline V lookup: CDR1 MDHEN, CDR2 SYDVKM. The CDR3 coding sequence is TGTGCCAGCAGTTTCTCGGGACAGGGGGTCGACGGCTACACCTTC. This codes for CASSFSGQGVDGYTF.

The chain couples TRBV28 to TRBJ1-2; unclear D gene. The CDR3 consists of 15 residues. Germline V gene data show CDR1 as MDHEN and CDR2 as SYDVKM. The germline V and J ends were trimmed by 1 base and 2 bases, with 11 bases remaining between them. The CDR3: CASSLLAWSNYGYTF. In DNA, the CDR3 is TGTGCCAGCAGTTTATTAGCTTGGAGCAACTATGGCTACACCTTC.

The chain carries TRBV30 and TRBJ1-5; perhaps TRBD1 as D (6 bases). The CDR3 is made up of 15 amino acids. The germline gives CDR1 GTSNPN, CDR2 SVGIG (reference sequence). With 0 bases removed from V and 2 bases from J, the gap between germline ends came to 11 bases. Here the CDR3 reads CAWSVSGGGNQPQHF. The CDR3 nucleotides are TGTGCCTGGAGTGTCAGTGGGGGCGGCAATCAGCCCCAGCATTTT.

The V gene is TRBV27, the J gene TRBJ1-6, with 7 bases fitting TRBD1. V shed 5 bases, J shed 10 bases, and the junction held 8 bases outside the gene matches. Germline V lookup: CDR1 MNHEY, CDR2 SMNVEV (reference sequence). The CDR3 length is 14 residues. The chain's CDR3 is CASSHNRGGSPLHF. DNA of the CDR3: TGTGCCAGCAGTCACAACAGGGGCGGATCACCCCTCCACTTT.

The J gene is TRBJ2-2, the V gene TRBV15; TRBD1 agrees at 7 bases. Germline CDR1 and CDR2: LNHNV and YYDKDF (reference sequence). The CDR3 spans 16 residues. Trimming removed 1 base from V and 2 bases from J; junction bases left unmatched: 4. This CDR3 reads CATSRAGTANTGELFF. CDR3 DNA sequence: TGTGCCACCAGCAGAGCCGGGACAGCAAACACCGGGGAGCTGTTTTTT.